This T cell receptor (beta chain) was documented in a study of blood T cells in healthy people across ages. Points on this clonotype: The antigen remains undetermined.

Sample-barcoded 5' priming and a J-beta primer mix drove a second PCR of roughly 7 to 11 cycles. Each CDR3 protein gets one entry after TCRdb re-called the 5' RACE reads with MiXCR. The sample consists of 2 million or so distinct CDR3 sequences, less than 50% of them appearing once. V lost 4 bases, J lost 4 bases, and 9 bases stayed unmatched. Germline V CDR1 and CDR2: SGHKS, YYEKEE (reference sequence). This CDR3 spans 15 amino acids. Sample donors were healthy Caucasian individuals that came from Russia, aged roughly 6 to 95. PBMCs, at least 6.5 million per sample, were isolated. Every sample gave at least 6 micrograms of total RNA when it was extracted. Findings and caveats of the study: The long-lived group displayed more naive CD4+ cells, plus higher diversity, than the aged donors did.

Material for sequencing was blood. The receptor comes from a woman aged 40-49 years in good health. The V call is TRBV5-5, the J call TRBJ2-7; 9 nucleotides line up with TRBD2. CDR3 sequence reads: CASSTSGGTPYEQYF. CDR3 in DNA: TGTGCCAGCAGCACCAGCGGGGGGACCCCATACGAGCAGTACTTC.